This TCR beta chain is from a study of blood T cell repertoires in COVID-19. V was cut by 0 bases and J by 8 bases, with 11 bases left in between. This CDR3 has 15 amino acids. Per germline, CDR1 LGHNA and CDR2 YSLEER. Per the original methods: Amplifying reference gene primers gave estimates of nucleated cell counts. The protocol was immunoSEQ multiplex PCR, while the TCRdb copy is restricted to in-frame clones and leaves out a portion. V and J calls and clone size are those listed in that table; D and trimming were worked out from the DNA. Seen here are more than 250,000 clones, around 86% observed once, and the top ten hold 1%.

V is TRBV4-3 and J is TRBJ1-6, with D tentatively TRBD1 (5 bases). Specimen: peripheral blood. The clonotype was recovered from a man aged 45-65 years with active or convalescent COVID-19. CDR3 protein: CASSQDQSGDSPLHF. CDR3 coding DNA: TGCGCCAGCAGCCAAGATCAATCGGGGGATTCACCCCTCCACTTT.